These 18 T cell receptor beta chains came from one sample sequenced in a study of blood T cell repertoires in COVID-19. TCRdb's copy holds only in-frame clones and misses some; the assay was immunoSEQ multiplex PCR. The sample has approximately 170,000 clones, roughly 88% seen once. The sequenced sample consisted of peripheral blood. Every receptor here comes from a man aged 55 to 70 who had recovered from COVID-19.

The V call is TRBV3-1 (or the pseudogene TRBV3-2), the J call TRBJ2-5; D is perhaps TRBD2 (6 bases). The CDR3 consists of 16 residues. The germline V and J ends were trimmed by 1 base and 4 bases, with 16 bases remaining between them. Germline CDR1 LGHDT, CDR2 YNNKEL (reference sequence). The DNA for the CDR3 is TGTGCCAGCAGCCAAGGTGGGACCGTGGGGGGAGAGACCCAGTACTTC. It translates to CASSQGGTVGGETQYF.

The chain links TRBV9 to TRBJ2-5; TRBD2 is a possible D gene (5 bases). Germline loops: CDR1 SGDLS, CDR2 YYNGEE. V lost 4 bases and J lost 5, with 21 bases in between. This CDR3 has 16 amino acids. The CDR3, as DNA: TGTGCCAGCAGCACGTCTAGCATCGGCAGGTGGGAGACCCAGTACTTC. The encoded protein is CASSTSSIGRWETQYF.

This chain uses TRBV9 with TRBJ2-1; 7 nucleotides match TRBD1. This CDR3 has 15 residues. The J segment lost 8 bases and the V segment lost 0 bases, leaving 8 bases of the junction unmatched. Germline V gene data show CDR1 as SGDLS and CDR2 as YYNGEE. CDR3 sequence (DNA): TGTGCCAGCAGCGTAGGACAGGGCTCCCATCATGAGCAGTTCTTC. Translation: CASSVGQGSHHEQFF.

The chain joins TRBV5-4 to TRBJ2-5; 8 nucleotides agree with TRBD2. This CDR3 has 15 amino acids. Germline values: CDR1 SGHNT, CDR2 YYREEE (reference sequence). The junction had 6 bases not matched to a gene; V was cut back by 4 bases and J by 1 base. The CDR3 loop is CASSLGLGRQETQYF. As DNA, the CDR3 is TGTGCCAGCAGCCTGGGACTAGGGCGCCAAGAGACCCAGTACTTC.

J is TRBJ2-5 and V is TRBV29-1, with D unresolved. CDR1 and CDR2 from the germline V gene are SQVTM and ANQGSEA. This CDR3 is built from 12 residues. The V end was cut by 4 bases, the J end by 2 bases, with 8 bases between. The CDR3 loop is CSVAWSQETQYF. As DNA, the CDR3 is TGCAGCGTTGCGTGGAGTCAAGAGACCCAGTACTTC. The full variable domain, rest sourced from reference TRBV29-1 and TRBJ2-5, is SAVISQKPSRDICQRGTSLTIQCQVDSQVTMMFWYRQQPGQSLTLIATANQGSEATYESGFVIDKFPISRPNLTFSTLTVSNMSPEDSSIYLCSVAWSQETQYFGPGTRLLVL.

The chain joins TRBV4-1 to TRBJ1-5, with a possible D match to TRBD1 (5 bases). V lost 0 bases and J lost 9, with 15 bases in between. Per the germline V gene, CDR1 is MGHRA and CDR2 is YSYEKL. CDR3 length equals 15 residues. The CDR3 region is CASSQDPVGHPPQHF. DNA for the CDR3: TGCGCCAGCAGCCAAGATCCGGTTGGACACCCGCCCCAGCATTTT.

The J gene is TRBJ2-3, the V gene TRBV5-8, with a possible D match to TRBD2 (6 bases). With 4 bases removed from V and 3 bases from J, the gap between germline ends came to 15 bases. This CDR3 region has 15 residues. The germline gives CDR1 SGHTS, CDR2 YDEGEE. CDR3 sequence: CASSLPGVVTDTQYF. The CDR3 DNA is TGTGCCAGCAGCCTCCCGGGGGTCGTTACAGATACGCAGTATTTT.

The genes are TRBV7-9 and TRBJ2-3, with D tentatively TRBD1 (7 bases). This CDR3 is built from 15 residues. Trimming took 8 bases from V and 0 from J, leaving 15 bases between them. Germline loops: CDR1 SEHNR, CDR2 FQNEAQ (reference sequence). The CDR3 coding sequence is TGTGCCAGCTTCGCCCAGGGGGGCAGCACAGATACGCAGTATTTT. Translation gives CASFAQGGSTDTQYF.

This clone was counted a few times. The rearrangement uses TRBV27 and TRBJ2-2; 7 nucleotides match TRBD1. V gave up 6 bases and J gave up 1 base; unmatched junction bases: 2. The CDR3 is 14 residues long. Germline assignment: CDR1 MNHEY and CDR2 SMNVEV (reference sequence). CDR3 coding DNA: TGTGCCAGCAGACAGGGGATGAACACCGGGGAGCTGTTTTTT. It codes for CASRQGMNTGELFF.

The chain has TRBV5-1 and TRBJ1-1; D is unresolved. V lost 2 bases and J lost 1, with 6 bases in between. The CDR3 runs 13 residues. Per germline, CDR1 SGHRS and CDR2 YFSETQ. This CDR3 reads CASSFHTNTEAFF. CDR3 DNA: TGCGCCAGCAGCTTCCACACGAACACTGAAGCTTTCTTT. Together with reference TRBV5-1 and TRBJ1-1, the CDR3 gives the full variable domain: KAGVTQTPRYLIKTRGQQVTLSCSPISGHRSVSWYQQTPGQGLQFLFEYFSETQRNKGNFPGRFSGRQFSNSRSEMNVSTLELGDSALYLCASSFHTNTEAFFGQGTRLTVV.

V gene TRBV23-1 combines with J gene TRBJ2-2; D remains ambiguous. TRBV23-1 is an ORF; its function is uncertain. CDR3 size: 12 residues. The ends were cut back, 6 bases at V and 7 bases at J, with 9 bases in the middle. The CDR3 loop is CASRLTGGELFF. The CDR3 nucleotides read TGCGCCAGCAGACTTACTGGCGGGGAGCTGTTTTTT.

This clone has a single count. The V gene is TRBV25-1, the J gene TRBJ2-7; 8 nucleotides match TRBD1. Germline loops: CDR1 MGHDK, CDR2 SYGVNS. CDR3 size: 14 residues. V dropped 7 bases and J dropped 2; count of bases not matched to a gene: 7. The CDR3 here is CASTHGQGAYEQYF. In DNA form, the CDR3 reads TGTGCCAGCACACACGGACAGGGCGCCTACGAGCAGTACTTC.

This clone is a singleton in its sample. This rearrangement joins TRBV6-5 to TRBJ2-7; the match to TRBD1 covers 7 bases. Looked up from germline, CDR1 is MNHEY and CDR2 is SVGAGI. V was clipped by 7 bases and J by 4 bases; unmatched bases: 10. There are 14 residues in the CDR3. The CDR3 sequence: CASTEDRDRYEQYF. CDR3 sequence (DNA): TGTGCCAGCACCGAAGACAGGGACCGTTACGAGCAGTACTTC.

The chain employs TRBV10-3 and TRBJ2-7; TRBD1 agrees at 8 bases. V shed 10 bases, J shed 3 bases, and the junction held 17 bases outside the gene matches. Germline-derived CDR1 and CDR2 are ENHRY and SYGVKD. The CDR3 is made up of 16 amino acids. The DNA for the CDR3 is TGTGCCACCGAGGCTGGACCGGGACAGGAACTCTACGAGCAGTACTTC. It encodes CATEAGPGQELYEQYF.

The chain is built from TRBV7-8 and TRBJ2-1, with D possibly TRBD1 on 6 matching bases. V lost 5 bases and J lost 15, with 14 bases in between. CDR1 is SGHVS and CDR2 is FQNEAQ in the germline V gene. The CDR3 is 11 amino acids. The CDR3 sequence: CASSPQGPRFF. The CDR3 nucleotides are TGTGCCAGCAGCCCCCAGGGGCCCCGGTTCTTC.

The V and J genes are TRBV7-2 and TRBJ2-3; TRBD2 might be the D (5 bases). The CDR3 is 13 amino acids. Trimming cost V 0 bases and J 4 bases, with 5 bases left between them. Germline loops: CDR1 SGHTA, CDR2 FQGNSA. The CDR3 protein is CASSLARADTQYF. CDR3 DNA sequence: TGTGCCAGCAGCTTAGCGCGGGCAGATACGCAGTATTTT.

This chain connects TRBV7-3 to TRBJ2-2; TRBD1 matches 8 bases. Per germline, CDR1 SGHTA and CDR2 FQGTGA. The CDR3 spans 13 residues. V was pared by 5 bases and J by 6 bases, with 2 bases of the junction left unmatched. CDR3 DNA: TGTGCCAGCAGCGAGGGACAGGCCGGGGAGCTGTTTTTT. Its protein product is CASSEGQAGELFF.

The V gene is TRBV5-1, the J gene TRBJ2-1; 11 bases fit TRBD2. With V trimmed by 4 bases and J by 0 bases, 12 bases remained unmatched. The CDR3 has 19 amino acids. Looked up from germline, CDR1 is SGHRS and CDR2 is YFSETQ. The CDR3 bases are TGCGCCAGCAGCAGCGAAGCTAGCGGGGGGCCGAGCTCCTACAATGAGCAGTTCTTC. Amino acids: CASSSEASGGPSSYNEQFF.